The 5 T cell receptor beta chains presented below share a single source sample, sequenced in a study of blood T cell repertoires in COVID-19. The repertoire was sequenced with immunoSEQ multiplex PCR; TCRdb's copy has only in-frame clones and lacks some. The sample lists about 230,000 clones, roughly 84% seen once, with over 0.95% in the top ten. Material: peripheral blood. These receptors were obtained from a man between 40 and 49 years old with acute or convalescent COVID-19.

V gene TRBV6-6 combines with J gene TRBJ2-2, with 7 positions matching TRBD2. Germline CDR1 reads MNHNY; CDR2 reads SVGAGI (reference sequence). The CDR3 length is 15 residues. The ends lost 2 bases at V and 4 bases at J; junction bases unmatched: 4. CDR3 DNA: TGTGCCAGCAGTTACGGGAGGGGTGGCACCGGGGAGCTGTTTTTT. This sequence encodes CASSYGRGGTGELFF.

The chain combines TRBV5-1 with TRBJ1-3; D is possibly TRBD1 (5 bases). The ends were cut back, 1 base at V and 0 bases at J, with 8 bases in the middle. This CDR3 is 15 amino acids long. Germline CDR1 is SGHRS and CDR2 is YFSETQ. CDR3 DNA sequence: TGCGCCAGCAGCTTGACAGGTTTCTCTGGAAACACCATATATTTT. This gives the protein CASSLTGFSGNTIYF.

The chain joins TRBV27 to TRBJ1-1, with D possibly TRBD1 on 6 matching bases. The CDR3 is 14 amino acids. Germline lookup yields CDR1 MNHEY and CDR2 SMNVEV (reference sequence). The germline V and J ends were trimmed by 6 bases and 4 bases, with 15 bases remaining between them. CDR3 in amino acids: CASSHEGRGTEAFF. The DNA for the CDR3 is TGTGCCAGCAGCCACGAGGGCAGGGGCACTGAAGCTTTCTTT.

The J gene is TRBJ2-5, the V gene TRBV19, with 8 bases identical to TRBD1. In germline, CDR1 is LNHDA, CDR2 SQIVND (reference sequence). The CDR3 loop spans 14 amino acids. V was pared by 5 bases and J by 2 bases, with 4 bases of the junction left unmatched. CDR3 nucleotides: TGTGCCAGTAGTCGACAGGGGACTCAAGAGACCCAGTACTTC. It is translated as CASSRQGTQETQYF.

This clone was found a few times. The chain employs TRBV9 and TRBJ2-1; D not resolved. The germline V gene has CDR1 SGDLS and CDR2 YYNGEE. Trimming pared 0 bases from V and 8 bases from J, leaving 15 bases between. This CDR3 spans 15 amino acids. Here the CDR3 DNA reads TGTGCCAGCAGCGTAGGAGGTTCGGCTTTAGATGAGCAGTTCTTC. Protein: CASSVGGSALDEQFF. Together with reference TRBV9 and TRBJ2-1, the CDR3 gives the full variable domain: DSGVTQTPKHLITATGQRVTLRCSPRSGDLSVYWYQQSLDQGLQFLIQYYNGEERAKGNILERFSAQQFPDLHSELNLSSLELGDSALYFCASSVGGSALDEQFFGPGTRLTVL.